The source of this TCR beta chain is a study of blood T cell repertoires in COVID-19. Looking at the study overall: PBMCs, B-cell-depleted T cells, or T cells were the source of the cDNA or gDNA that made up the material.

In the source study's methods: It was from reference gene primer amplification that nucleated cell counts were estimated. The protocol was immunoSEQ multiplex PCR, while the TCRdb copy is restricted to in-frame clones and leaves out a portion. V, J and clone size are those of that table, while D and trimming were read from the DNA. This table has some 160,000 clones, about four fifths appearing once. The CDR3 has 15 residues. V was trimmed by 1 base and J by 0 bases, leaving 10 bases between them. Germline lookup yields CDR1 MGHRA and CDR2 YSYEKL. The chain couples TRBV4-1 to TRBJ2-7; D not certain. Sequencing was performed on peripheral blood. This clonotype was obtained from a woman over 75 with acute or convalescent COVID-19. The CDR3 region is CASSQVGTSSYEQYF. DNA of the CDR3: TGCGCCAGCAGCCAAGTGGGCACCAGCTCCTACGAGCAGTACTTC.